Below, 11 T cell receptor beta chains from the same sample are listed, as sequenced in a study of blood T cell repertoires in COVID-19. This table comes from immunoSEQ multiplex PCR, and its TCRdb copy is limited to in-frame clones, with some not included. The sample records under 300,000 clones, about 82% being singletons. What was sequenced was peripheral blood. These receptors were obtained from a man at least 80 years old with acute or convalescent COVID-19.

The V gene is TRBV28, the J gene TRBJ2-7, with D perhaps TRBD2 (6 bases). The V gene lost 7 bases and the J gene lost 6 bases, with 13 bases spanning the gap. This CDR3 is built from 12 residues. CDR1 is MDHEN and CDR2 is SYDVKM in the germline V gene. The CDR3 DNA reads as TGTGCCAGCATGAAACCGGAGGGCGAGCAGTACTTC. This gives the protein CASMKPEGEQYF.

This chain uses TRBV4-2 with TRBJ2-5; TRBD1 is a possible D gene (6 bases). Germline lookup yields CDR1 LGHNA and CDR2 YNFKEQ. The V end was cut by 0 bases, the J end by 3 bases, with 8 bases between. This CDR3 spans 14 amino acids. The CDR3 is CASSQDRGKETQYF. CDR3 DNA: TGTGCCAGCAGCCAAGACAGGGGAAAAGAGACCCAGTACTTC.

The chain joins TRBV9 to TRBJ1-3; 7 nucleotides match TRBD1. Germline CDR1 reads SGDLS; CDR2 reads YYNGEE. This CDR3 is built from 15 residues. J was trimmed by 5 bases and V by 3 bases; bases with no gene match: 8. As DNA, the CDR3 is TGTGCCAGCAGCGCCGACAGGGTGGGCCGAAACACCATATATTTT. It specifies CASSADRVGRNTIYF.

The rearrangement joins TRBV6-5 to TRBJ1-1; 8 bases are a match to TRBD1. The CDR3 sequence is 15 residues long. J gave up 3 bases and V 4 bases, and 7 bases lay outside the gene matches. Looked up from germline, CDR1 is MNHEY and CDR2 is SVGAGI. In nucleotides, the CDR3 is TGTGCCAGCAGTTCCGCGGACAGGGTGGACACTGAAGCTTTCTTT. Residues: CASSSADRVDTEAFF.

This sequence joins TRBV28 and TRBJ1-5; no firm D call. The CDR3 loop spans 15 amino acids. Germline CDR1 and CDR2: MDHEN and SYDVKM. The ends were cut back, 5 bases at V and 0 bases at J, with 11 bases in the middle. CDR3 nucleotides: TGTGCCAGCAGTCCCCTGACAAATAGCAATCAGCCCCAGCATTTT. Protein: CASSPLTNSNQPQHF. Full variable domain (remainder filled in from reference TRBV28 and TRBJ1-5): DVKVTQSSRYLVKRTGEKVFLECVQDMDHENMFWYRQDPGLGLRLIYFSYDVKMKEKGDIPEGYSVSREKKERFSLILESASTNQTSMYLCASSPLTNSNQPQHFGDGTRLSIL.

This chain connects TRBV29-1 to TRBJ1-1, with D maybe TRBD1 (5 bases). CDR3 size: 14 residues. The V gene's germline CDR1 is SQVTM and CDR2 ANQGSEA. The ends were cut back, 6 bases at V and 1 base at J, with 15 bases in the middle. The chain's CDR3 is CSVSGGGRNTEAFF. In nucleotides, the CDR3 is TGCAGCGTCTCCGGGGGGGGAAGGAACACTGAAGCTTTCTTT.

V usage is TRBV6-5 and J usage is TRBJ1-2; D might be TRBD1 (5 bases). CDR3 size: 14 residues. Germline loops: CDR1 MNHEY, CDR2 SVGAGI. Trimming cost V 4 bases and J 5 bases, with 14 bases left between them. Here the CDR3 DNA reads TGTGCCAGCAGTTCCGACAGTGAATGGTATGGCTACACCTTC. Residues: CASSSDSEWYGYTF.

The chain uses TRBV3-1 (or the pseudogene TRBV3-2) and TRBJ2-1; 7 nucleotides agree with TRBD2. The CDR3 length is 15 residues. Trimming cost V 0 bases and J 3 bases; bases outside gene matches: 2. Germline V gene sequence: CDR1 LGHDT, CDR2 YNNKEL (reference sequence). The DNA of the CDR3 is TGTGCCAGCAGCCAAGAACGGGGGGTCTACAATGAGCAGTTCTTC. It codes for CASSQERGVYNEQFF.

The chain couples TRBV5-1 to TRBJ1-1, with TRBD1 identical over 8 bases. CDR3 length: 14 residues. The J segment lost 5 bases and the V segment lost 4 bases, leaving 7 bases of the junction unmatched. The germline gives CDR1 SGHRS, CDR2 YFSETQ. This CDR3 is CASSAGQGRTEAFF. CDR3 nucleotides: TGCGCCAGCAGCGCCGGACAGGGCCGTACTGAAGCTTTCTTT.

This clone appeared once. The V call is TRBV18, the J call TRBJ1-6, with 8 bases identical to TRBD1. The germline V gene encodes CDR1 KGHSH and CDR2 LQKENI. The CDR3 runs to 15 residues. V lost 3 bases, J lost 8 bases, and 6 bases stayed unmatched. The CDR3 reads CASSPRTGTDSPLHF. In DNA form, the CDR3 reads TGTGCCAGCTCACCTCGGACAGGGACTGATTCACCCCTCCACTTT.

The CDR3 bases are TGTGCCAGCAGCGTAGGAAGCGCTAACTATGGCTACACCTTC. The encoded protein is CASSVGSANYGYTF. The V and J genes are TRBV9 and TRBJ1-2; D ambiguous. Germline assignment: CDR1 SGDLS and CDR2 YYNGEE. The V gene lost 0 bases and the J gene lost 0 bases, with 6 bases spanning the gap. This CDR3 has 14 amino acids.